These 18 T cell receptor beta chains were sequenced from one sample in a study of siplizumab effects on memory and regulatory T cells (dated by TCRdb to the late 2010s). The library was made by the immunoSEQ multiplex PCR assay. Drawn from immuneACCESS, this table holds only the in-frame rearrangements with V and J called that TCRdb kept. Clones are partly lost; checked studies trace under half to an unresolved V gene and leave the rest unexplained. Present in this sample are some 62,000 clones, over 80% of which were seen just once. Of the sample, 3.5% to 4.5% is held by the ten largest clones. Sequenced sample: memory CD4+ T cells sorted from blood. The cell subset or site label for this specimen denotes: unstimulated CD4+ memory T cells. The receptors here all came from a human donor in good health.

The chain couples TRBV7-2 to TRBJ2-7, with D perhaps matching TRBD1 (6 bases). CDR1 is SGHTA, CDR2 FQGNSA, per germline. This CDR3 is 14 amino acids long. Trimming cost V 3 bases and J 6 bases, with 15 bases left between them. CDR3 amino acids: CASSFAQGKGEQYF. Written as DNA, the CDR3 is TGTGCCAGCAGCTTTGCACAGGGAAAAGGCGAGCAGTACTTC. Full variable domain (remainder filled in from reference TRBV7-2 and TRBJ2-7): GAGVSQSPSNKVTEKGKDVELRCDPISGHTALYWYRQSLGQGLEFLIYFQGNSAPDKSGLPSDRFSAERTGGSVSTLTIQRTQQEDSAVYLCASSFAQGKGEQYFGPGTRLTVT.

This clone occurred a few times. The chain links TRBV6-6 to TRBJ1-2; TRBD1 is a possible D gene (5 bases). CDR1 and CDR2 from the germline V gene are MNHNY and SVGAGI (reference sequence). The CDR3 is 13 residues long. Trimming took 6 bases from V and 5 from J, leaving 13 bases between them. The CDR3 spells CASSPDSTYGYTF. In DNA form, the CDR3 reads TGTGCCAGCAGCCCTGACAGTACGTATGGCTACACCTTC.

In DNA form, the CDR3 reads TGTGCCAGCAGCTTAGAGGTAGCTATAGAGACCCAGTACTTC. It is translated as CASSLEVAIETQYF. The chain uses TRBV7-9 and TRBJ2-5, with unresolved D. Per the germline V gene, CDR1 is SEHNR and CDR2 is FQNEAQ (reference sequence). V was pared by 1 base and J by 4 bases, with 10 bases between. This CDR3 is 14 amino acids long. Complete variable domain (other parts from reference TRBV7-9 and TRBJ2-5): DTGVSQNPRHKITKRGQNVTFRCDPISEHNRLYWYRQTLGQGPEFLTYFQNEAQLEKSRLLSDRFSAERPKGSFSTLEIQRTEQGDSAMYLCASSLEVAIETQYFGPGTRLLVL.

The chain joins TRBV2 to TRBJ1-3; a possible D gene is TRBD1 (6 bases). The CDR3 contains 15 residues. Germline V gives CDR1 SNHLY, CDR2 FYNNEI. With 6 bases removed from V and 0 bases from J, the gap between germline ends came to 12 bases. CDR3 coding DNA: TGTGCCAGCAGGGCAGACAGGAGCTCTGGAAACACCATATATTTT. Its translation is CASRADRSSGNTIYF.

This CDR3 is CASSQTLLGNTIYF. CDR3 DNA sequence: TGTGCCAGCAGCCAGACGCTACTTGGAAACACCATATATTTT. This rearrangement joins TRBV4-2 to TRBJ1-3; no definite D call. V shed 3 bases and J shed 3 bases, with 9 bases lying between them. This CDR3 spans 14 amino acids. The germline CDR1 and CDR2 sequences are LGHNA and YNFKEQ.

The rearrangement joins TRBV7-9 to TRBJ2-2, with D unclear. Trimming shortened V by 3 bases and J by 6 bases, and 14 bases separated the two germline ends. The CDR3 is 15 amino acids. Germline CDR1 is SEHNR and CDR2 is FQNEAQ (reference sequence). The CDR3 bases are TGTGCCAGCAGCTTTGTGGAAGGATTGGCCGGGGAGCTGTTTTTT. The encoded protein is CASSFVEGLAGELFF.

This clone was detected only a few times. V gene TRBV4-2 combines with J gene TRBJ1-2; no definite D call. This CDR3 is 14 amino acids long. Trimming removed 1 base from V and 2 bases from J, with 8 bases in between. CDR1 and CDR2 from the germline V gene are LGHNA and YNFKEQ. The CDR3 spells CASSQAGENYGYTF. CDR3 nucleotide sequence: TGTGCCAGCAGCCAAGCAGGCGAGAACTATGGCTACACCTTC.

The chain combines TRBV7-6 with TRBJ2-6, with D hard to call. Germline V gene data show CDR1 as SGHVS and CDR2 as FNYEAQ. The length of the CDR3 is 15 residues. V was shortened by 1 base and J by 2 bases, with 6 bases between the two germline ends. CDR3 loop: CASSLGLPGANVLTF. For the CDR3, the DNA is TGTGCCAGCAGCTTAGGCCTCCCTGGGGCCAACGTCCTGACTTTC.

This clone was picked up a small number of times. The V call is TRBV7-9, the J call TRBJ2-3, with unresolved D. V lost 6 bases and J lost 0, with 13 bases in between. The CDR3 length is 15 residues. Germline CDR1 is SEHNR and CDR2 is FQNEAQ (reference sequence). The CDR3 loop reads CASRPTLKSTDTQYF. The CDR3 region has the DNA TGTGCCAGCAGGCCGACTCTCAAAAGCACAGATACGCAGTATTTT.

The gene calls are TRBV27 and TRBJ1-2; possibly TRBD1 for D (5 bases). Deletions cut 5 bases from V and 8 bases from J, with 18 bases between. Germline loops: CDR1 MNHEY, CDR2 SMNVEV (reference sequence). The CDR3 is 14 amino acids. CDR3 bases: TGTGCCAGCAGTAACGGACACCACCAAGGAGGCTACACCTTC. Residues: CASSNGHHQGGYTF.

The chain has TRBV19 and TRBJ2-2, with 8 bases identical to TRBD2. The germline V gene encodes CDR1 LNHDA and CDR2 SQIVND (reference sequence). CDR3 size: 14 residues. The trim removed 8 bases at V and 5 bases at J, leaving 7 bases unmatched. The CDR3 here is CASGSPGGTGELFF. The CDR3, as DNA: TGTGCCAGTGGGTCCCCGGGGGGGACCGGGGAGCTGTTTTTT.

The rearrangement joins TRBV6-5 to TRBJ1-3; the D is unclear. CDR3 size: 15 residues. Germline values: CDR1 MNHEY, CDR2 SVGAGI. The ends were cut back, 7 bases at V and 1 base at J, with 14 bases in the middle. CDR3 bases: TGTGCCAGCACCGCATTGGGGTTTTCTGGAAACACCATATATTTT. Translated: CASTALGFSGNTIYF.

This rearrangement joins TRBV7-9 to TRBJ2-1; D perhaps matches TRBD1 (6 bases). Per the germline V gene, CDR1 is SEHNR and CDR2 is FQNEAQ (reference sequence). CDR3 length equals 13 residues. V gave up 5 bases and J gave up 5 bases, with 10 bases separating them. This chain's CDR3 is CASSRTENNEQFF. The CDR3 region has the DNA TGTGCCAGCAGCCGGACAGAGAACAATGAGCAGTTCTTC.

The chain joins TRBV5-1 to TRBJ1-2; D gene unclear. Germline V gene sequence: CDR1 SGHRS, CDR2 YFSETQ. V lost 7 bases and J lost 0, with 13 bases in between. The CDR3 is 14 amino acids. Here the CDR3 reads CASRETWANYGYTF. The CDR3 bases are TGCGCCAGCCGCGAGACCTGGGCTAACTATGGCTACACCTTC.

V usage is TRBV7-3 and J usage is TRBJ1-2; 9 nucleotides agree with TRBD1. V lost 3 bases, J lost 8 bases, and 7 bases stayed unmatched. The CDR3 has 14 amino acids. Germline CDR1 and CDR2: SGHTA and FQGTGA. CDR3 region: CASSFNRDRAGYTF. The DNA for the CDR3 is TGTGCCAGCAGCTTCAACCGGGACAGGGCAGGCTACACCTTC.

The DNA for the CDR3 is TGTGCCAGCACCTCCTCCGGGACTAGCGGCCTCCACGAGCAGTACTTC. It specifies CASTSSGTSGLHEQYF. The V call is TRBV7-9, the J call TRBJ2-7; 11 nucleotides align to TRBD2. Germline V gives CDR1 SEHNR, CDR2 FQNEAQ (reference sequence). The ends lost 7 bases at V and 5 bases at J; junction bases unmatched: 13. This CDR3 spans 16 amino acids.

The CDR3 reads CASSYPAEGSEAFF. The CDR3 DNA follows: TGTGCCAGCAGTTACCCCGCGGAAGGCTCTGAAGCTTTCTTT. This chain joins TRBV6-6 and TRBJ1-1, with D uncertain. With 2 bases removed from V and 6 bases from J, the gap between germline ends came to 13 bases. The germline CDR1 and CDR2 sequences are MNHNY and SVGAGI (reference sequence). The CDR3 length is 14 residues.

CDR3 coding DNA: TGTGCCAGCAGCTCGATCCCGAGTTACAATGAGCAGTTCTTC. It yields the protein CASSSIPSYNEQFF. The chain combines TRBV7-9 with TRBJ2-1, with unresolved D. Germline lookup yields CDR1 SEHNR and CDR2 FQNEAQ (reference sequence). The length of the CDR3 is 14 residues. Trimming shortened V by 4 bases and J by 4 bases, and 11 bases separated the two germline ends.